The 21 T cell receptor beta chains in this list originate from one sample, sequenced in a study of follicular helper T cells after annual influenza vaccination. The time point was: 2015-2016 season, 7 days after influenza vaccination. Sequencing was performed with immunoSEQ multiplex PCR; in TCRdb, only in-frame clones are kept and a portion is missing. Altogether some 10,000 clones are present, approximately 82% being singletons, with the ten largest covering under 0.4%. The sequenced sample was CXCR5- memory CD4+ T cells sorted from blood, obtained 7 days after influenza vaccination. All receptors come from an adult who received the influenza vaccine.

This clone showed up just a few times. The V call is TRBV6-5, the J call TRBJ2-7, with D possibly TRBD1 on 5 matching bases. Trimming took 2 bases from V and 4 from J, leaving 18 bases between them. This CDR3 comprises 16 residues. CDR1 and CDR2 (germline): MNHEY, SVGAGI. In DNA form, the CDR3 reads TGTGCCAGCAGTTACAAAGGCAGGGAAAATCGGTACGAGCAGTACTTC. Amino acid sequence: CASSYKGRENRYEQYF.

This chain connects TRBV14 to TRBJ1-2; 12 bases match TRBD1. The CDR3 is 16 amino acids. Germline V CDR1 and CDR2: SGHDN, FVKESK. V lost 5 bases, J lost 5 bases, and 9 bases stayed unmatched. CDR3 DNA: TGTGCCAGCAGCGAGGGGACAGGGGGCGCCGGATATGGCTACACCTTC. Translated: CASSEGTGGAGYGYTF.

About this clone: Compared with germline, one end of the junction differs, possibly owing to a read error. CDR3 sequence: CASSERDSRIF. Here the CDR3 DNA reads TGTGCCAGCAGTGAGAGGGACAGCCGAATTTTT. The chain is built from TRBV6-1 and TRBJ1-4, with 7 bases identical to TRBD1. The CDR3 consists of 11 residues. CDR1 is MNHNS and CDR2 is SASEGT in the germline V gene.

The rearrangement uses TRBV5-1 and TRBJ1-5; 9 positions agree with TRBD1. Unmatched junction bases numbered 8, after V lost 4 bases and J lost 6 bases. CDR1 and CDR2 (germline): SGHRS, YFSETQ. This CDR3 has 15 residues. CDR3 sequence: CASSAGQGNSQPQHF. DNA for the CDR3: TGCGCCAGCAGCGCAGGACAGGGGAATTCTCAGCCCCAGCATTTT.

This rearrangement joins TRBV11-3 to TRBJ1-1, with 7 bases fitting TRBD1. Germline-derived CDR1 and CDR2 are SGHNT and YENEEA. This CDR3 has 13 residues. The J segment lost 6 bases and the V segment lost 5 bases, leaving 6 bases of the junction unmatched. The CDR3 DNA reads as TGTGCCAGCAGCATCCGACAGGGCGCTGAAGCTTTCTTT. It specifies CASSIRQGAEAFF.

The J gene is TRBJ2-5, the V gene TRBV7-9; 7 bases map to TRBD2. V lost 5 bases and J lost 4; bases outside the gene matches: 7. CDR1 is SEHNR and CDR2 is FQNEAQ in the germline V gene (reference sequence). CDR3 length: 14 residues. The CDR3 reads CASSTLTSRETQYF. In DNA form, the CDR3 reads TGTGCCAGCAGCACCTTGACTAGCAGAGAGACCCAGTACTTC.

The chain uses TRBV6-6 and TRBJ2-5; 10 nucleotides agree with TRBD2. The CDR3 length is 15 residues. Germline V gene sequence: CDR1 MNHNY, CDR2 SVGAGI (reference sequence). V lost 0 bases and J lost 9; bases outside the gene matches: 7. CDR3 sequence: CASSYSSGGASPQYF. CDR3 coding DNA: TGTGCCAGCAGTTACTCCAGCGGGGGGGCCTCTCCCCAGTACTTC.

This clone appeared a single time. This chain uses TRBV27 with TRBJ1-1; D perhaps matches TRBD1 (5 bases). CDR1 and CDR2 (germline): MNHEY, SMNVEV (reference sequence). This CDR3 is built from 15 residues. Deletions cut 2 bases from V and 2 bases from J, with 12 bases between. The chain's CDR3 is CASSLIQGENTEAFF. For the CDR3, the DNA is TGTGCCAGCAGTTTAATCCAGGGAGAAAACACTGAAGCTTTCTTT.

The chain has TRBV6-4 and TRBJ2-2, with D perhaps matching TRBD1 or TRBD2 (5 bases each). The CDR3 contains 16 residues. Germline V gene lookup returns CDR1 MRHNA and CDR2 SNTAGT. Trimming took off 6 bases at V and 0 bases at J, with 14 bases between the two ends. In nucleotides, the CDR3 is TGTGCCAGCAGCCAGACCGGGGCCACGAACACCGGGGAGCTGTTTTTT. It yields the protein CASSQTGATNTGELFF.

This clone was seen once. The chain employs TRBV7-2 and TRBJ2-5; D gene unclear. This CDR3 is built from 12 residues. Germline V CDR1 and CDR2: SGHTA, FQGNSA. Trimming took off 5 bases at V and 4 bases at J, with 8 bases between the two ends. In DNA, the CDR3 is TGTGCCAGCAGCCCAGTCGGAGAGACCCAGTACTTC. Translating gives CASSPVGETQYF. The complete variable domain, with remaining parts taken from reference TRBV7-2 and TRBJ2-5, reads GAGVSQSPSNKVTEKGKDVELRCDPISGHTALYWYRQSLGQGLEFLIYFQGNSAPDKSGLPSDRFSAERTGGSVSTLTIQRTQQEDSAVYLCASSPVGETQYFGPGTRLLVL.

This chain connects TRBV19 to TRBJ1-5; no clear D. The CDR3 spans 14 residues. With 6 bases removed from V and 4 bases from J, the gap between germline ends came to 13 bases. Germline V gene lookup returns CDR1 LNHDA and CDR2 SQIVND (reference sequence). The CDR3 reads CASSQWAVNQPQHF. The DNA for the CDR3 is TGTGCCAGTAGCCAATGGGCAGTAAATCAGCCCCAGCATTTT.

This sequence joins TRBV6-5 and TRBJ1-2; TRBD1 matches at 9 bases. The CDR3 length is 15 residues. Per the germline V gene, CDR1 is MNHEY and CDR2 is SVGAGI. J was trimmed by 1 base and V by 5 bases; bases with no gene match: 5. The CDR3 loop is CASSKTGGFNYGYTF. CDR3 nucleotide sequence: TGTGCCAGCAGTAAAACAGGGGGCTTTAACTATGGCTACACCTTC.

V gene TRBV4-1 combines with J gene TRBJ2-4, with D possibly matching TRBD2 (6 bases). Germline CDR1 and CDR2: MGHRA and YSYEKL. The CDR3 extends over 19 amino acids. With 5 bases removed from V and 0 bases from J, the gap between germline ends came to 23 bases. CDR3 protein: CASSSGRIRDALAKNIQYF. CDR3 sequence (DNA): TGCGCCAGCAGCTCTGGGAGGATACGGGATGCGCTAGCCAAAAACATTCAGTACTTC.

The chain has TRBV5-5 and TRBJ1-2; 7 positions match TRBD1. V was pared by 1 base and J by 3 bases, with 12 bases of the junction left unmatched. This CDR3 region has 17 residues. Germline V CDR1 and CDR2: SGHKS, YYEKEE (reference sequence). Here the CDR3 DNA reads TGTGCCAGCAGCTTGTGGTGGGATCGAGGGGGCGACTATGGCTACACCTTC. It codes for CASSLWWDRGGDYGYTF.

The chain recombines TRBV4-1 with TRBJ1-5, with 7 nucleotides matching TRBD1. CDR1 is MGHRA and CDR2 is YSYEKL in the germline V gene. V dropped 1 base and J dropped 5; count of bases not matched to a gene: 8. The CDR3 has 16 amino acids. CDR3 sequence reads: CASSQVPGTAYQPQHF. The DNA of the CDR3 is TGCGCCAGCAGCCAAGTTCCCGGGACAGCCTATCAGCCCCAGCATTTT.

This clone was seen a few times. The chain carries TRBV5-1 and TRBJ1-2; TRBD1 might be the D (6 bases). CDR1 and CDR2 (germline): SGHRS, YFSETQ. Trimming left V 4 bases short and J 4 bases short, with 17 bases between. This CDR3 is 15 amino acids long. CDR3 protein: CASSSGGRASYGYTF. CDR3 nucleotides: TGCGCCAGCAGCAGCGGGGGGCGGGCGAGCTATGGCTACACCTTC.

CDR3 sequence: CASSLLLGSYNEQFF. The CDR3 DNA reads as TGTGCCAGCAGTTTACTTCTGGGCTCCTACAATGAGCAGTTCTTC. This chain uses TRBV28 with TRBJ2-1; D gene ambiguous. CDR1 and CDR2 from the germline V gene are MDHEN and SYDVKM. V was cut by 2 bases and J by 0 bases, with 8 bases left in between. The CDR3 runs to 15 residues.

This clone was seen just once. This chain links TRBV29-1 with TRBJ2-1; D is unresolved. CDR1 is SQVTM, CDR2 ANQGSEA, per germline. The V end was cut by 4 bases, the J end by 0 bases, with 7 bases between. The CDR3 runs 13 residues. The CDR3 nucleotides read TGCAGCGTTGCCCGGAGCTCCTACAATGAGCAGTTCTTC. This gives the protein CSVARSSYNEQFF.

The chain recombines TRBV30 with TRBJ2-7, with 8 bases fitting TRBD2. Per germline, CDR1 GTSNPN and CDR2 SVGIG (reference sequence). This CDR3 comprises 16 residues. Losses at the gene ends were 3 bases for V and 0 bases for J; bases not matched to a gene: 10. CDR3 in DNA: TGTGCCTGGAGCCGCGGGGGGACGCATTTCTCCTACGAGCAGTACTTC. This codes for CAWSRGGTHFSYEQYF.

The chain combines TRBV7-2 with TRBJ2-6; D might be TRBD1 (6 bases). The V gene's germline CDR1 is SGHTA and CDR2 FQGNSA. V was clipped by 5 bases and J by 1 base, with 9 bases between them. This CDR3 region has 15 residues. CDR3 region: CASSITGSGANVLTF. Written as DNA, the CDR3 is TGTGCCAGCAGCATTACAGGGTCTGGGGCCAACGTCCTGACTTTC.

The chain joins TRBV5-1 to TRBJ1-6; no definite D call. There are 15 residues in the CDR3. The germline CDR1 and CDR2 sequences are SGHRS and YFSETQ. The V and J ends lost 0 bases and 10 bases respectively, with 14 bases between them. CDR3 nucleotides: TGCGCCAGCAGCTTGGCCCAGACTAAGGAATCACCCCTCCACTTT. Amino acid sequence: CASSLAQTKESPLHF.